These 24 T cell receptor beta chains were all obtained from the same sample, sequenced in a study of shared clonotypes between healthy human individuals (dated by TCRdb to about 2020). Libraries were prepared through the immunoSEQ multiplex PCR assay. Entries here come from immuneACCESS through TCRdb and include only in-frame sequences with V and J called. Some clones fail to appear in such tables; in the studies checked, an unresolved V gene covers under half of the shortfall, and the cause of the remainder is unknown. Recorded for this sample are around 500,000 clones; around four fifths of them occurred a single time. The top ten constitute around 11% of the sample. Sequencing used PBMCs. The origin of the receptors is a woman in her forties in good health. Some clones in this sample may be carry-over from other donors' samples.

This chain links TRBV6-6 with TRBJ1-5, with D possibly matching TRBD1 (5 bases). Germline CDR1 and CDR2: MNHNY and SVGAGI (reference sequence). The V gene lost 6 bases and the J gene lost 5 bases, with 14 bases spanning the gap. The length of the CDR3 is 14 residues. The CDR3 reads CASRPRQSHQPQHF. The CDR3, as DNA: TGTGCCAGCAGACCTAGACAGAGCCATCAGCCCCAGCATTTT.

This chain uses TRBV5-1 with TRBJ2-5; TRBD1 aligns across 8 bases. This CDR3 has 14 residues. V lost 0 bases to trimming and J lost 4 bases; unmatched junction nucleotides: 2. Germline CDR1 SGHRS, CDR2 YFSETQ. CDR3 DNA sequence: TGCGCCAGCAGCTTGGTTGGACAGGGAGAGACCCAGTACTTC. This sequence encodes CASSLVGQGETQYF. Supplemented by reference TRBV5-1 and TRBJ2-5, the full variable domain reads KAGVTQTPRYLIKTRGQQVTLSCSPISGHRSVSWYQQTPGQGLQFLFEYFSETQRNKGNFPGRFSGRQFSNSRSEMNVSTLELGDSALYLCASSLVGQGETQYFGPGTRLLVL.

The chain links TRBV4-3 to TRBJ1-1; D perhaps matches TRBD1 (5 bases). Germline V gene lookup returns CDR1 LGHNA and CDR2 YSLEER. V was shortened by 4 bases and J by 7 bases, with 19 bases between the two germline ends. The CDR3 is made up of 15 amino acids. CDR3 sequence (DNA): TGCGCCAGCAGCCCGTTCCCGGTGCGGGGGAATGAAGCTTTCTTT. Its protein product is CASSPFPVRGNEAFF.

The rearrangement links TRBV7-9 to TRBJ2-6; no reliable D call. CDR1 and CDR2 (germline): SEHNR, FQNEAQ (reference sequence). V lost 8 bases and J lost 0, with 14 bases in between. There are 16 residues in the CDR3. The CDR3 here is CASGGRVHSGANVLTF. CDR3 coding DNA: TGTGCCAGCGGCGGCCGGGTCCACTCTGGGGCCAACGTCCTGACTTTC.

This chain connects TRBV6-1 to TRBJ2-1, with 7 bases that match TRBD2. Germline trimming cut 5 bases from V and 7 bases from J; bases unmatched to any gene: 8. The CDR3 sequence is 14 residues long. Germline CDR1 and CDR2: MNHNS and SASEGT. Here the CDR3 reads CASSPGTTRNEQFF. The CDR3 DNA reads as TGTGCCAGCAGTCCCGGGACTACCAGGAATGAGCAGTTCTTC.

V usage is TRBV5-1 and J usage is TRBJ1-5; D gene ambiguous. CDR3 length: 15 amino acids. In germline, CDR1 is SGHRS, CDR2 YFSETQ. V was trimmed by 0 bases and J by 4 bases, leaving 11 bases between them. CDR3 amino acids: CASSLAGSWNQPQHF. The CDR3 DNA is TGCGCCAGCAGCTTGGCGGGGAGTTGGAATCAGCCCCAGCATTTT.

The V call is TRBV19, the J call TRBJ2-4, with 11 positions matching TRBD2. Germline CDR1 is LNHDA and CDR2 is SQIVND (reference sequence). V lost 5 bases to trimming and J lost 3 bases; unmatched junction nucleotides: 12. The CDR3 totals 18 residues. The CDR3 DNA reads TGTGCCAGTAGTCGTCTAGCGGGAGGATTCTGGGTCAAAAACATTCAGTACTTC. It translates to CASSRLAGGFWVKNIQYF.

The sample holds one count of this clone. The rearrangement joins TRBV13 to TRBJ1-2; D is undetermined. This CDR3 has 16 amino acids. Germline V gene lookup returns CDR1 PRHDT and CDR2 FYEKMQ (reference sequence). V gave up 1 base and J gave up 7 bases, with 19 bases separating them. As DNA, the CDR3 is TGTGCCAGCAGCTTAGACTTGTGGTGGGGAGATAGTGGCTACACCTTC. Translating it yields CASSLDLWWGDSGYTF.

The CDR3 DNA sequence: TGCGCCAGCAGCTTGGTTGGGGTGAGGAACACTGAAGCTTTCTTT. This codes for CASSLVGVRNTEAFF. The rearrangement uses TRBV5-1 and TRBJ1-1; D not certain. V dropped 0 bases and J dropped 1 base, with 10 bases sitting between them. This CDR3 contains 15 residues. The germline V gene has CDR1 SGHRS and CDR2 YFSETQ.

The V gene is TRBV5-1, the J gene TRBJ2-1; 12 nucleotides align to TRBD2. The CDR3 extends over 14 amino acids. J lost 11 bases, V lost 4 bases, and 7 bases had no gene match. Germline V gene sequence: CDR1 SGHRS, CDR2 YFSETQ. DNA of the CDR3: TGCGCCAGCAGCGCGACTAGCGGGAGTGGTAAGCAGTTCTTC. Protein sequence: CASSATSGSGKQFF.

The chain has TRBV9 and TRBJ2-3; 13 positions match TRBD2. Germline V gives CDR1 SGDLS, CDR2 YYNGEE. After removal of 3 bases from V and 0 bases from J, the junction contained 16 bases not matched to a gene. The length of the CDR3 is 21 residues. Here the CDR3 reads CASSGGLAGFLPTLSTDTQYF. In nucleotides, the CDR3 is TGTGCCAGCAGCGGGGGACTAGCGGGGTTCCTCCCTACACTCAGCACAGATACGCAGTATTTT.

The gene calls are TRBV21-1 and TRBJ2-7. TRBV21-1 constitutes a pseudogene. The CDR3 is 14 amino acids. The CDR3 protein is CASSPRTKYYEQYF. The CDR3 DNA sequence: TGTGCCAGCAGCCCCCGGACCAAATACTACGAGCAGTACTTC.

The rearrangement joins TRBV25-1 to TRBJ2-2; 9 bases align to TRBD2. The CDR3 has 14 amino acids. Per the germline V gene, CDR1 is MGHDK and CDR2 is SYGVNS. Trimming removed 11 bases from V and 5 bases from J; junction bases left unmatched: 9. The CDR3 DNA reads TGTGCCTCCCAAGGGAGCGGGGGGACCGGGGAGCTGTTTTTT. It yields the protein CASQGSGGTGELFF.

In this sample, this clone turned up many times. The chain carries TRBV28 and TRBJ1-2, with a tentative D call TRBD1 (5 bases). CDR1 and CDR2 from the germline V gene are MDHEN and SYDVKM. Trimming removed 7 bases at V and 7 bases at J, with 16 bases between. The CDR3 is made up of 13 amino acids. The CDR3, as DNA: TGTGCCAGCACCTCGGTCAGGGCTAGTGGCTACACCTTC. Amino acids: CASTSVRASGYTF.

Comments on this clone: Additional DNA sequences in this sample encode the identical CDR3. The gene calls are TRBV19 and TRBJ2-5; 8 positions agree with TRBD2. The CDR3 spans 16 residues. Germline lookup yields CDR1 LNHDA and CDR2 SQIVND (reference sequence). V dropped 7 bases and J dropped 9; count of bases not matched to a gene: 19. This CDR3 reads CASIQKEAGEGEAQYF. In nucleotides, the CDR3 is TGTGCCAGTATCCAGAAAGAAGCGGGAGAGGGCGAGGCCCAGTACTTC.

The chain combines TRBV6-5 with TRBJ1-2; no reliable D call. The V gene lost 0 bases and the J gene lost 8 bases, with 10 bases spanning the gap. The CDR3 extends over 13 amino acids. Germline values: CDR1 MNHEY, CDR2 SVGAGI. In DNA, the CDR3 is TGTGCCAGCAGTTACTCGTGGGAATCCGGCTACACCTTC. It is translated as CASSYSWESGYTF.

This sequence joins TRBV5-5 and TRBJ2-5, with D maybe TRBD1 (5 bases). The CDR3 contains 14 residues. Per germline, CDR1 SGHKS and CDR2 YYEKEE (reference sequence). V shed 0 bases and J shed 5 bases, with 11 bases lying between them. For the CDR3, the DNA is TGTGCCAGCAGCTTGGAGGGGTCACGGGAGACCCAGTACTTC. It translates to CASSLEGSRETQYF.

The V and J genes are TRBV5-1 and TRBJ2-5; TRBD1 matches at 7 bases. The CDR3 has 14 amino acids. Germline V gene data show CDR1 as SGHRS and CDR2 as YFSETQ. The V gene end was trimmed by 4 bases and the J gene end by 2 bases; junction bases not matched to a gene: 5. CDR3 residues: CASSAQGSQETQYF. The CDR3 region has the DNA TGCGCCAGCAGCGCACAGGGGTCTCAAGAGACCCAGTACTTC.

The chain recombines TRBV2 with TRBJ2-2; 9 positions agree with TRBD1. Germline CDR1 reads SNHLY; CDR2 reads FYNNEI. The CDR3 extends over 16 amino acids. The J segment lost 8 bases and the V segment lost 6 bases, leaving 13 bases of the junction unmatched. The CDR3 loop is CASRVTGGRTTGELFF. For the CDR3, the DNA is TGTGCCAGCAGAGTTACAGGGGGCCGCACGACAGGGGAGCTGTTTTTT.

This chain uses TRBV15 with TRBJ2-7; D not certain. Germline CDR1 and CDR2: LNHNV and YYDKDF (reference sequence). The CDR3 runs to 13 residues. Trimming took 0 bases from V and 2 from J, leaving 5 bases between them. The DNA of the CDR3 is TGTGCCACCAGCAGAGATATCCCCTACGAGCAGTACTTC. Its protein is CATSRDIPYEQYF. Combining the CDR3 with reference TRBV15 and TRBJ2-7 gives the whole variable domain DAMVIQNPRYQVTQFGKPVTLSCSQTLNHNVMYWYQQKSSQAPKLLFHYYDKDFNNEADTPDNFQSRRPNTSFCFLDIRSPGLGDTAMYLCATSRDIPYEQYFGPGTRLTVT.

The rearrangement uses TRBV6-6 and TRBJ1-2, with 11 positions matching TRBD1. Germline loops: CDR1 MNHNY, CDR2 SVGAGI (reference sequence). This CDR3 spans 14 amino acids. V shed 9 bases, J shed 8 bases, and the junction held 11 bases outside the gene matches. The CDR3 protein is CASGLDRGLVGYTF. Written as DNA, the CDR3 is TGTGCCAGTGGGCTGGACAGGGGGCTCGTCGGCTACACCTTC.

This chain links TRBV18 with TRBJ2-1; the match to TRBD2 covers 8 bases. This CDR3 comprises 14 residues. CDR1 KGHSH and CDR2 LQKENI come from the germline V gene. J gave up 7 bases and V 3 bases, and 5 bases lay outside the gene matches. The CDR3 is CASSPALAGNEQFF. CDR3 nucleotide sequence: TGTGCCAGCTCACCCGCATTAGCGGGGAATGAGCAGTTCTTC.

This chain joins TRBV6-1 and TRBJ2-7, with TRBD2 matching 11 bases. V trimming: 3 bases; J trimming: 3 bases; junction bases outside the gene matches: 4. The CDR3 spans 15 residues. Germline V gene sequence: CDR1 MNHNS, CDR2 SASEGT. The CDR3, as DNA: TGTGCCAGCAGTGAGGGACTAGCGGTGCTCTACGAGCAGTACTTC. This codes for CASSEGLAVLYEQYF.

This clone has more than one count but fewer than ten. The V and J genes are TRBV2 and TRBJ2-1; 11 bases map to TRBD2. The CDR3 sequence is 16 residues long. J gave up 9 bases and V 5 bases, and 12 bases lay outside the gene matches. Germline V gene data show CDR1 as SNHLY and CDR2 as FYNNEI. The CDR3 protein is CASSFETSGIVGEQFF. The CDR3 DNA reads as TGTGCCAGCAGTTTCGAGACTAGCGGGATAGTGGGTGAGCAGTTCTTC. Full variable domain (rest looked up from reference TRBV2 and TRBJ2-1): EPEVTQTPSHQVTQMGQEVILRCVPISNHLYFYWYRQILGQKVEFLVSFYNNEISEKSEIFDDQFSVERPDGSNFTLKIRSTKLEDSAMYFCASSFETSGIVGEQFFGPGTRLTVL.